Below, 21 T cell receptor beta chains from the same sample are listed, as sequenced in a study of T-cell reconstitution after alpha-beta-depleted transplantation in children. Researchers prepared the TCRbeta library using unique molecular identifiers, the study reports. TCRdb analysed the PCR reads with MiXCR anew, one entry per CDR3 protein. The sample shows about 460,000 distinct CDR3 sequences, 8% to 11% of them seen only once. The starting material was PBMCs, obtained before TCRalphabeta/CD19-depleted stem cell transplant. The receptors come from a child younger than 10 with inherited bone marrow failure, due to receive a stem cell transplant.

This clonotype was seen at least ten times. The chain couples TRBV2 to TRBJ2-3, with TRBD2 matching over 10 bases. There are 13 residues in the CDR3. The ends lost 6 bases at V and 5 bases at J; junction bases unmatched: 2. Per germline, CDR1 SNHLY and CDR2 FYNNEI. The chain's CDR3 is CASRSSGRDTQYF. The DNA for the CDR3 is TGTGCCAGCAGGTCTAGCGGGAGAGATACGCAGTATTTT.

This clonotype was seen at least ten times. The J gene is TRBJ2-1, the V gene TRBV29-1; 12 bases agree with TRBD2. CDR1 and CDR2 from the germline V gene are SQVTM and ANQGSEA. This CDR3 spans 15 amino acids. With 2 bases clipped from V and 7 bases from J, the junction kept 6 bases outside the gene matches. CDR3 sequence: CSVERGTSGSNEQFF. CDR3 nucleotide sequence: TGCAGCGTTGAAAGGGGGACTAGCGGGTCAAATGAGCAGTTCTTC.

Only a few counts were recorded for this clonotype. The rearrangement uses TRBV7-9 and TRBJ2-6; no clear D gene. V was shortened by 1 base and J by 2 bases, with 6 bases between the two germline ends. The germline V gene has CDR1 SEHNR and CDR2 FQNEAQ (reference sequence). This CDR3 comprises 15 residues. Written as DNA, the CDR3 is TGTGCCAGCAGCTTAGACCGCACTGGGGCCAACGTCCTGACTTTC. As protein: CASSLDRTGANVLTF.

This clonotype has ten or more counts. The CDR3 loop is CASSLSVRDRGYEQYF. CDR3 in DNA: TGTGCCAGCAGTTTATCGGTCAGGGACAGAGGCTACGAGCAGTACTTC. V is TRBV28 and J is TRBJ2-7; 7 bases are a match to TRBD1. Germline CDR1 MDHEN, CDR2 SYDVKM. This CDR3 comprises 16 residues. V gave up 1 base and J gave up 3 bases; unmatched junction bases: 9.

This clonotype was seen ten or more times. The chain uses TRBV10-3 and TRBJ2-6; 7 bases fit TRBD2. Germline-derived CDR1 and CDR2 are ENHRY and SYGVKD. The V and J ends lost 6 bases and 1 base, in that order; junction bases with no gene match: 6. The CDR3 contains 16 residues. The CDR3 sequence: CAISQGGESGANVLTF. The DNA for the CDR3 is TGTGCCATCAGCCAGGGAGGGGAGTCTGGGGCCAACGTCCTGACTTTC.

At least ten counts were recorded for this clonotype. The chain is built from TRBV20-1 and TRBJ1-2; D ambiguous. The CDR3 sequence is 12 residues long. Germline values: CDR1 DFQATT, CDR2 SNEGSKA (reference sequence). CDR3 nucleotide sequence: TGCAGCCCCTTGCCTTTTAACTATGGCTACACCTTC. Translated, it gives CSPLPFNYGYTF.

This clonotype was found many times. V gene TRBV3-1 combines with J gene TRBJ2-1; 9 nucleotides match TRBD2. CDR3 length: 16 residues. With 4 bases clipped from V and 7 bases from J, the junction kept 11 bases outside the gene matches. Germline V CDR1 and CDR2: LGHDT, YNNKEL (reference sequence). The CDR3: CASSPLTSGPRNEQFF. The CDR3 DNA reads TGTGCCAGCAGCCCCCTGACTAGCGGTCCGCGGAATGAGCAGTTCTTC.

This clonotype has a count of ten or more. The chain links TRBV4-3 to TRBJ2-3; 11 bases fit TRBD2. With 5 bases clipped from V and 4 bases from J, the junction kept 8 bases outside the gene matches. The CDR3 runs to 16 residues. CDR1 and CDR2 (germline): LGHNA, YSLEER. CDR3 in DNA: TGCGCCAGCAGCTTCGTTAGCGGGAGGGCCGCAGATACGCAGTATTTT. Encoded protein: CASSFVSGRAADTQYF.

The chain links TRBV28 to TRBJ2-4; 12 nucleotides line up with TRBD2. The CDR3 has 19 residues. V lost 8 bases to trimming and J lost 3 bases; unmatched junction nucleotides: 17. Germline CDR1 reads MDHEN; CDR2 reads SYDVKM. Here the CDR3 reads CASCQPGLAGPTNKNIQYF. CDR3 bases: TGTGCCAGCTGCCAACCGGGACTAGCGGGTCCCACGAACAAAAACATTCAGTACTTC.

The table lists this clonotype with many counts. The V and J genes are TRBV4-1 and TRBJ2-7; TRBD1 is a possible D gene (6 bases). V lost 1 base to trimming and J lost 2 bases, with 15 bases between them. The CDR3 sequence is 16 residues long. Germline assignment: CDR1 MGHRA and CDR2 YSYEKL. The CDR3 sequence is CASSQVISGDPYEQYF. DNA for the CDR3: TGCGCCAGCAGCCAAGTCATTTCAGGGGATCCCTACGAGCAGTACTTC.

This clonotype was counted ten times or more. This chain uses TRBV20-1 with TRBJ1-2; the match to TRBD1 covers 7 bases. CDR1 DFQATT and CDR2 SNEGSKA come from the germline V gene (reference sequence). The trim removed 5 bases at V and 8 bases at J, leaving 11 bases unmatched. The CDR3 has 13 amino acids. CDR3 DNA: TGCAGTGCTCAACCTGGGACAGAGACCGGCTACACCTTC. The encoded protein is CSAQPGTETGYTF.

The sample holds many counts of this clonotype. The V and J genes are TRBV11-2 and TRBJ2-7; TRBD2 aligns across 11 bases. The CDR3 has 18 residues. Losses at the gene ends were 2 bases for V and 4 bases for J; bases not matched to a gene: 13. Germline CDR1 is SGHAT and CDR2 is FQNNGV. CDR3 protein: CASSLSLRTGTSGYEQYF. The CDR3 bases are TGTGCCAGCAGCTTAAGTCTTCGTACCGGGACTAGCGGTTACGAGCAGTACTTC.

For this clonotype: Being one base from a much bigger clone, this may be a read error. CDR3 DNA sequence: TGCGCCAGCAACCCAGCGGGAGGGCCAGGGGAGCAGTTCTTC. It encodes CASNPAGGPGEQFF. This chain joins TRBV10-2 and TRBJ2-1; the match to TRBD2 covers 10 bases. Unmatched junction bases numbered 10, after V lost 7 bases and J lost 10 bases. Germline CDR1 and CDR2: WSHSY and SAAADI. This CDR3 comprises 14 residues.

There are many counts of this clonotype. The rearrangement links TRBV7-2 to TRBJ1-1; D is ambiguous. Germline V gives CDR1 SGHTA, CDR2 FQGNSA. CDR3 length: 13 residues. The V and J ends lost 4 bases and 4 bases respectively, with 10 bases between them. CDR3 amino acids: CASSSRRGTEAFF. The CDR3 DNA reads TGTGCCAGCAGCTCCAGACGGGGCACTGAAGCTTTCTTT.

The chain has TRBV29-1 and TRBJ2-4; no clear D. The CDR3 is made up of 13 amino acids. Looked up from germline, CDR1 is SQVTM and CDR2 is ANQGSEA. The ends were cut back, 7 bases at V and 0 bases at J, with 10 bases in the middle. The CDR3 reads CSASRLAKNIQYF. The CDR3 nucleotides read TGCAGCGCCTCTAGACTAGCCAAAAACATTCAGTACTTC.

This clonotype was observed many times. CDR3 protein: CASRDALSYEQYF. In DNA form, the CDR3 reads TGTGCCAGCAGGGACGCCCTCTCTTACGAGCAGTACTTC. The chain employs TRBV27 and TRBJ2-7; D is unclear. CDR3 size: 13 residues. Germline-derived CDR1 and CDR2 are MNHEY and SMNVEV (reference sequence). The ends were cut back, 6 bases at V and 4 bases at J, with 13 bases in the middle.

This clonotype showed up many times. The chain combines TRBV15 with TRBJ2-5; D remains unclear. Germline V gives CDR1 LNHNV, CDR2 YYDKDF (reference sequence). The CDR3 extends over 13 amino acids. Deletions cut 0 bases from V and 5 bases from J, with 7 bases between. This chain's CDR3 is CATSRDRAETQYF. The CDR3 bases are TGTGCCACCAGCAGAGACCGGGCGGAGACCCAGTACTTC.

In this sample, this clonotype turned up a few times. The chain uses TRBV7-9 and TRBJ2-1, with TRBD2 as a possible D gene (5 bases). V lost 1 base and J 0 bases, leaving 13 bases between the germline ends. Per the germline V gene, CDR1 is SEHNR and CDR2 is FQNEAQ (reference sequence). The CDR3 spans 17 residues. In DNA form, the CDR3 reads TGTGCCAGCAGCTTAGTTCGGGGTCCAGGCTCCTACAATGAGCAGTTCTTC. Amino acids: CASSLVRGPGSYNEQFF.

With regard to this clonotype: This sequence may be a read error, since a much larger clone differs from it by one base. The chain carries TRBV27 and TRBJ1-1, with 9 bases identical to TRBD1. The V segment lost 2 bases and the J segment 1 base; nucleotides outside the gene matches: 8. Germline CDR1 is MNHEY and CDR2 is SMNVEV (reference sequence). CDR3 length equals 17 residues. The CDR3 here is CASSLGVGTGTNTEAFF. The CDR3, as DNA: TGTGCCAGCAGTTTAGGGGTGGGGACAGGGACGAACACTGAAGCTTTCTTT.

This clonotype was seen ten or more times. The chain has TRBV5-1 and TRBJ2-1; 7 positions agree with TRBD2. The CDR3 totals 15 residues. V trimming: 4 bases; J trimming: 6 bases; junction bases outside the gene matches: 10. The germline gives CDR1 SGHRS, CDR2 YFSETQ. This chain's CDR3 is CASSKAGPSLNEQFF. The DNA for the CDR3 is TGCGCCAGCAGCAAAGCGGGACCTTCCCTCAATGAGCAGTTCTTC.

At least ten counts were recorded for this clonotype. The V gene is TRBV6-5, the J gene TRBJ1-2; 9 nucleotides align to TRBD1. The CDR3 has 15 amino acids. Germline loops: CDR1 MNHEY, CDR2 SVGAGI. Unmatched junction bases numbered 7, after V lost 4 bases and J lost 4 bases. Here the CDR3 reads CASSSWDRESYGYTF. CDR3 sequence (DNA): TGTGCCAGCAGTTCCTGGGACAGGGAAAGCTATGGCTACACCTTC.